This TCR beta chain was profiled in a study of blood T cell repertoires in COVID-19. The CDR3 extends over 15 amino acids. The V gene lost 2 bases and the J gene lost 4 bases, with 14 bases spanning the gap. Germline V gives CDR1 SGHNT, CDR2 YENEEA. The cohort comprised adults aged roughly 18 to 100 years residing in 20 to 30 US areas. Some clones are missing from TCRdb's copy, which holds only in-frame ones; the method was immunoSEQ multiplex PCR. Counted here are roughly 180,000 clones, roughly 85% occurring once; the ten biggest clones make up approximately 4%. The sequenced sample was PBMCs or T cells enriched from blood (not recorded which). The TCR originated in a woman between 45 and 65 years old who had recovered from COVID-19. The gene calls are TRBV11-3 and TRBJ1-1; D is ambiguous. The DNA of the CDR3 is TGTGCCAGCAGCTTAAGTATGGCGGTAGGCACTGAAGCTTTCTTT. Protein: CASSLSMAVGTEAFF.